This T cell receptor beta chain stems from a study of OX40 agonist ivuxolimab in advanced cancers. On this clone itself: Antigen unknown.

The V and J ends lost 7 bases and 4 bases respectively, with 14 bases between them. This CDR3 region has 14 residues. Germline V gene sequence: CDR1 MNHNS, CDR2 SASEGT. Repertoires were generated with immunoSEQ multiplex PCR, while TCRdb's copy carries only in-frame clones and drops some. The sample has 70,000 or so clones, 84% seen once. General observations from the study: Low normalized T-cell clonal expansion was also seen in some nonresponders.

Sampling times: baseline, cycle 4 day 1, cycle 7 day 1. The chain employs TRBV6-1 and TRBJ1-5; possible D gene TRBD1, 5 bases. The clonotype was recovered from an adult with an advanced solid tumor such as melanoma, head and neck, liver or kidney cancer. Here the sequenced sample was CD4+ or CD8+ T cells sorted from blood, taken in a trial of the OX40 agonist ivuxolimab. The CDR3 loop reads CASIMGVRNQPQHF. CDR3 nucleotides: TGTGCCAGCATAATGGGGGTGCGGAATCAGCCCCAGCATTTT.